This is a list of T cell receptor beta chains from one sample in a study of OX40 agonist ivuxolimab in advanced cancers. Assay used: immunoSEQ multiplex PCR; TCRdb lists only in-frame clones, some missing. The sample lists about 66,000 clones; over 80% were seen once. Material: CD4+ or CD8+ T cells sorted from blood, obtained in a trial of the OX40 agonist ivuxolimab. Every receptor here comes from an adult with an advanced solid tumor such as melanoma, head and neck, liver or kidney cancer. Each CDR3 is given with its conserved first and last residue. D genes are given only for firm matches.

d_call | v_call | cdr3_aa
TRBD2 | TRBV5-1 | CASSGGLAGRSGANVLTF
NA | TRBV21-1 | CASPTGGSLYEQYF
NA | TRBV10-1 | CASIRASKRNQPQHF
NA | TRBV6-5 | CASSYSPSLSYEQYF
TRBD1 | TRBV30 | CAWSTLQGANSPLHF
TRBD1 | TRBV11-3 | CASSLYSGQGSYEQYF
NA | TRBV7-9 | CASSLVPSLQETQYF
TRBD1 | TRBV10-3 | CAISESPGQFYEQYF
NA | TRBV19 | CASSIEEIEQPQHF
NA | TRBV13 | CASSLGLIGRNIQYF
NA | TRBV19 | CASTDLGNDGDTQYF
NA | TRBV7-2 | CASSPDKIQYF
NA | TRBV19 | CASFGGWGNQPQHF
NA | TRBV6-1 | CASTEGGFYEQYF
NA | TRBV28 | CASSLSRVGEQYF
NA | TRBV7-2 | CASSLAGSGQETQYF
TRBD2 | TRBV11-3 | CASSLYSRSSGTYNEQFF
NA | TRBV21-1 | CASSKRPGTSELCWKQFF
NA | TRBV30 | CAWSGQISYEQYF
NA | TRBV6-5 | CASGQRRHTDTQYF
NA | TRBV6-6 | CASALVGLNQPQHF
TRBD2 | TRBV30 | CAWSPPGGAPTGELFF
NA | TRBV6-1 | CAARAPNYGYTF
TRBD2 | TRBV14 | CASSQDGASGAQYF
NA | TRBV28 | CASSPQGTGNTIYF
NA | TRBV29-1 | CSVGRDNVYEQYF
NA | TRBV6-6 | CASSPLNIQYF
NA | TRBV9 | CASSSRGQGGIQETQYF
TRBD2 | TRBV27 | CASSRLAGGSADTQYF